Sequencing of this TCR beta chain was carried out in a study of blood T cell repertoires in COVID-19. Overall study: Collection of acute and convalescent COVID-19 samples took place in the United States, Italy and Spain. PBMCs, B-cell-depleted T cells, or T cells were the source of the cDNA or gDNA that made up the material.

Assay used: immunoSEQ multiplex PCR; TCRdb lists only in-frame clones, some missing. The sample lists 200,000 to 250,000 clones; approximately 90% were seen once. CDR3 size: 14 residues. Between the trimmed V and J ends, which lost 4 bases and 7 bases, there was a span of 14 bases. Germline V CDR1 and CDR2: ENHRY, SYGVKD. The sample comprised peripheral blood. This TCR derives from a man aged 60 to 69 with COVID-19, enrolled during active disease. The rearrangement joins TRBV10-3 to TRBJ2-1, with D perhaps TRBD2 (5 bases). CDR3 sequence (DNA): TGTGCCATCAGTGTTGACTATGGTAGGAATGAGCAGTTCTTC. This sequence encodes CAISVDYGRNEQFF.